The 6 T cell receptor beta chains below were found in one sample sequenced in a study of cytomegalovirus exposure and HLA in healthy donors. The PCR had 60 Vbeta and 13 Jbeta primers. Some clones are missing from TCRdb's copy, which holds only in-frame ones; the method was immunoSEQ multiplex PCR. Among 99,000 or so clones listed, roughly 80% were seen once. Sequenced input: PBMCs. The receptors here all came from a man between 60 and 75 years old in good health and CMV-seropositive.

The sample holds a few counts of this clone. The V gene is TRBV6-1, the J gene TRBJ2-7; 7 bases align to TRBD1. CDR3 length: 15 residues. After removal of 4 bases from V and 2 bases from J, the junction contained 8 bases not matched to a gene. Germline values: CDR1 MNHNS, CDR2 SASEGT. The DNA of the CDR3 is TGTGCCAGCAGTGGCCTGACAGGGACAACCTACGAGCAGTACTTC. This translates into CASSGLTGTTYEQYF.

The chain is built from TRBV4-3 and TRBJ2-1; 8 bases map to TRBD2. The V gene end was trimmed by 0 bases and the J gene end by 7 bases; junction bases not matched to a gene: 11. The CDR3 totals 17 residues. CDR1 is LGHNA and CDR2 is YSLEER in the germline V gene. CDR3 region: CASSQDPPGGARNEQFF. CDR3 DNA sequence: TGCGCCAGCAGCCAAGACCCCCCCGGGGGGGCCAGAAATGAGCAGTTCTTC.

The chain combines TRBV27 with TRBJ2-2; 8 nucleotides align to TRBD1. V lost 5 bases, J lost 6 bases, and 5 bases stayed unmatched. Germline CDR1 is MNHEY and CDR2 is SMNVEV (reference sequence). This CDR3 comprises 14 residues. As DNA, the CDR3 is TGTGCCAGCAGTCTAAGACAGGGGTCCGGGGAGCTGTTTTTT. It is translated as CASSLRQGSGELFF.

The genes are TRBV7-2 and TRBJ2-7; 10 nucleotides match TRBD1. This CDR3 contains 15 residues. Looked up from germline, CDR1 is SGHTA and CDR2 is FQGNSA. V dropped 5 bases and J dropped 2; count of bases not matched to a gene: 6. CDR3 coding DNA: TGTGCCAGCAGCCCCGGGACAGGGGTCCCCTACGAGCAGTACTTC. It codes for CASSPGTGVPYEQYF.

CDR3 residues: CASSLHRGSNQPQHF. The CDR3 DNA sequence: TGTGCCAGCAGTTTACACAGGGGGAGCAATCAGCCCCAGCATTTT. The chain joins TRBV27 to TRBJ1-5, with 8 bases aligning to TRBD1. V dropped 2 bases and J dropped 1; count of bases not matched to a gene: 1. The CDR3 contains 15 residues. Looked up from germline, CDR1 is MNHEY and CDR2 is SMNVEV (reference sequence).

The chain couples TRBV6-1 to TRBJ1-5; a weak D match, TRBD1 (5 bases). Trimming stripped 6 bases from V and 0 bases from J, with 12 bases between. This CDR3 is 15 amino acids long. From germline, CDR1 is MNHNS and CDR2 SASEGT. The CDR3 nucleotides read TGTGCCAGCAGACTCAGGGTTTATAGCAATCAGCCCCAGCATTTT. This gives the protein CASRLRVYSNQPQHF.